This passage covers 18 T cell receptor beta chains from one sample sequenced in a study of blood T cell repertoires in COVID-19. Sequencing was performed with immunoSEQ multiplex PCR; in TCRdb, only in-frame clones are kept and a portion is missing. The repertoire includes approximately 260,000 clones, around 85% of them detected once, and 4% sits in the top ten. Sequences were obtained from peripheral blood. Receptors originate from a woman aged 40 to 55 with active or convalescent COVID-19.

The V call is TRBV20-1, the J call TRBJ2-5; D is uncertain. Deletions cut 2 bases from V and 5 bases from J, with 6 bases between. The CDR3 has 11 residues. In germline, CDR1 is DFQATT, CDR2 SNEGSKA (reference sequence). The CDR3 coding sequence is TGCAGTGCTAGACCCCAGGAGACCCAGTACTTC. This encodes CSARPQETQYF.

The V and J genes are TRBV5-1 and TRBJ2-1; unclear D gene. The CDR3 totals 14 residues. Per germline, CDR1 SGHRS and CDR2 YFSETQ. Trimming took off 0 bases at V and 8 bases at J, with 12 bases between the two ends. The CDR3 DNA is TGCGCCAGCAGCTTGGCCATAAGAGAGGATGAGCAGTTCTTC. It yields the protein CASSLAIREDEQFF.

The V gene is TRBV6-5, the J gene TRBJ2-7; 12 nucleotides match TRBD1. Trimming at V came to 6 bases and at J to 6 bases, leaving 3 bases not matched to a gene. CDR3 length equals 13 residues. Germline CDR1 reads MNHEY; CDR2 reads SVGAGI. The CDR3 loop reads CASRGQGAGEQYV. The CDR3 DNA sequence: TGTGCCAGCAGGGGACAGGGGGCGGGCGAGCAGTACGTC.

This chain joins TRBV28 and TRBJ2-2; 9 bases align to TRBD2. Losses at the gene ends were 1 base for V and 9 bases for J; bases not matched to a gene: 6. The CDR3 is 15 amino acids. CDR1 is MDHEN and CDR2 is SYDVKM in the germline V gene. CDR3 region: CASSLSAGGRRELFF. The CDR3 nucleotides are TGTGCCAGCAGTTTATCGGCGGGGGGGCGTCGGGAGCTGTTTTTT.

The DNA of the CDR3 is TGTGCCAGCTCACCTTACAGGGGAGAGTCGAACACTGAAGCTTTCTTT. The encoded protein is CASSPYRGESNTEAFF. The chain has TRBV18 and TRBJ1-1, with 7 nucleotides matching TRBD1. Germline CDR1 and CDR2: KGHSH and LQKENI. This CDR3 region has 16 residues. The V gene end was trimmed by 3 bases and the J gene end by 1 base; junction bases not matched to a gene: 8.

V is TRBV5-6 and J is TRBJ1-4; maybe TRBD1 (5 bases). The V gene lost 0 bases and the J gene lost 5 bases, with 8 bases spanning the gap. The CDR3 covers 14 residues. Germline values: CDR1 SGHDT, CDR2 YYEEEE. The CDR3 region is CASSLVGANEKLFF. The DNA for the CDR3 is TGTGCCAGCAGCTTGGTAGGGGCCAATGAAAAACTGTTTTTT.

The rearrangement links TRBV11-3 to TRBJ2-3, with D uncertain. CDR1 SGHNT and CDR2 YENEEA come from the germline V gene. Between the trimmed V and J ends, which lost 8 bases and 5 bases, there was a span of 11 bases. The CDR3 has 12 amino acids. The CDR3 region is CASSLEEDTQYF. The CDR3 region has the DNA TGTGCCAGCTCCCTTGAGGAAGATACGCAGTATTTT.

The CDR3 DNA follows: TGTGCCAGCAGCGTAGGCGGCAGGGGGCGACCCATGAACACTGAAGCTTTCTTT. This translates into CASSVGGRGRPMNTEAFF. This chain links TRBV9 with TRBJ1-1; 8 nucleotides match TRBD1. Trimming cost V 0 bases and J 0 bases; bases outside gene matches: 10. The germline CDR1 and CDR2 sequences are SGDLS and YYNGEE. The CDR3 spans 18 residues.

The DNA for the CDR3 is TGTGCCAGCAGCTCCGCCGGACATAGCACCGGGGAGCTGTTTTTT. It translates to CASSSAGHSTGELFF. This rearrangement joins TRBV5-4 to TRBJ2-2; D may be TRBD1 (5 bases). V lost 3 bases to trimming and J lost 4 bases, with 13 bases between them. This CDR3 comprises 15 residues. Germline V CDR1 and CDR2: SGHNT, YYREEE (reference sequence).

V usage is TRBV10-3 and J usage is TRBJ2-2; 8 bases match TRBD1. The ends lost 6 bases at V and 2 bases at J; junction bases unmatched: 5. Germline-derived CDR1 and CDR2 are ENHRY and SYGVKD. The length of the CDR3 is 15 residues. CDR3 DNA: TGTGCCATCAGGTCCGGGACAGGTAACACCGGGGAGCTGTTTTTT. Protein product: CAIRSGTGNTGELFF.

The chain has TRBV11-2 and TRBJ2-7; 9 bases map to TRBD2. The germline CDR1 and CDR2 sequences are SGHAT and FQNNGV. This CDR3 spans 16 amino acids. V was clipped by 1 base and J by 4 bases; unmatched bases: 8. The CDR3 region is CASSLAAGGPLYEQYF. For the CDR3, the DNA is TGTGCCAGCAGCTTAGCTGCGGGGGGGCCATTGTACGAGCAGTACTTC.

The V gene is TRBV27, the J gene TRBJ1-5; D unclear. Germline lookup yields CDR1 MNHEY and CDR2 SMNVEV (reference sequence). V gave up 7 bases and J gave up 3 bases, with 13 bases separating them. The CDR3 loop spans 14 amino acids. The CDR3 nucleotides are TGTGCCAGCACGGGAAAAGGTTTCAATCAGCCCCAGCATTTT. It codes for CASTGKGFNQPQHF.

This clone was found once. V is TRBV2 and J is TRBJ2-3; the D gene is possibly TRBD1 (6 bases). Germline V gene sequence: CDR1 SNHLY, CDR2 FYNNEI. V lost 11 bases to trimming and J lost 7 bases, with 22 bases between them. The CDR3 length is 14 residues. This chain's CDR3 is CAARTALRGNTQYF. The CDR3 DNA is TGTGCCGCAAGGACAGCTCTTAGAGGGAATACGCAGTATTTT.

V is TRBV7-2 and J is TRBJ1-2; no firm D call. Trimming pared 0 bases from V and 5 bases from J, leaving 7 bases between. The CDR3 loop spans 13 amino acids. Germline-derived CDR1 and CDR2 are SGHTA and FQGNSA. The CDR3 bases are TGTGCCAGCAGCTTAGCTCAGGTTTATGGCTACACCTTC. Protein sequence: CASSLAQVYGYTF.

This clone has more than one count but fewer than ten. V and J are TRBV29-1 and TRBJ1-5; 7 bases align to TRBD1. CDR3 length equals 12 residues. The germline V gene encodes CDR1 SQVTM and CDR2 ANQGSEA. Trimming took 4 bases from V and 6 from J; bases not matched to a gene: 3. As DNA, the CDR3 is TGCAGCGTTGGGGCAGGGGGTCAGCCCCAGCATTTT. Translated, it gives CSVGAGGQPQHF.

This chain links TRBV12-5 with TRBJ1-2; D not certain. V lost 7 bases, J lost 8 bases, and 17 bases lay in between. Germline values: CDR1 LGHNT, CDR2 FRNRAP. The CDR3 has 13 amino acids. The CDR3 bases are TGTGCTAGTGTCGGCCCCAGGTCGAACGGCTACACCTTC. Protein sequence: CASVGPRSNGYTF.

This chain joins TRBV19 and TRBJ1-5; D gene unclear. Germline V gives CDR1 LNHDA, CDR2 SQIVND (reference sequence). This CDR3 has 13 amino acids. The V gene lost 5 bases and the J gene lost 3 bases, with 8 bases spanning the gap. CDR3 DNA: TGTGCCAGTAGTCCCTCCCCCAATCAGCCCCAGCATTTT. Translated: CASSPSPNQPQHF. Together with reference TRBV19 and TRBJ1-5, the CDR3 gives the full variable domain: DGGITQSPKYLFRKEGQNVTLSCEQNLNHDAMYWYRQDPGQGLRLIYYSQIVNDFQKGDIAEGYSVSREKKESFPLTVTSAQKNPTAFYLCASSPSPNQPQHFGDGTRLSIL.

The chain has TRBV19 and TRBJ1-2, with D possibly matching TRBD1 (6 bases). CDR1 is LNHDA, CDR2 SQIVND, per germline (reference sequence). The V gene lost 1 base and the J gene lost 3 bases, with 9 bases spanning the gap. The CDR3 length is 14 residues. The CDR3 nucleotides read TGTGCCAGTAGTATAGGTGCAGGGGACTATGGCTACACCTTC. Protein product: CASSIGAGDYGYTF.